The clone carrying this T cell receptor (beta chain) appeared many times. Germline V gene lookup returns CDR1 SEHNR and CDR2 FQNEAQ (reference sequence). This CDR3 has 12 residues. The ends were cut back, 8 bases at V and 2 bases at J, with 10 bases in the middle. This sample was included in a study of early T cells in non-severe SARS-CoV-2 infection. TCRdb called the 5' RACE reads again in MiXCR, with one record for every CDR3 protein. The top ten clones hold around 15% of a sample with tens of thousands of distinct CDR3 sequences, more than 8.5% of them seen once. This TCR was sampled from an adult who was a healthcare worker with PCR-confirmed SARS-CoV-2 infection or an uninfected control (not recorded which). The specimen comprised whole blood, sampled at baseline. V is TRBV7-9 and J is TRBJ2-7, with D perhaps matching TRBD2 (5 bases). The CDR3 spells CASVAGAYEQYF. The CDR3 DNA reads as TGTGCCAGCGTCGCCGGGGCCTACGAGCAGTACTTC.